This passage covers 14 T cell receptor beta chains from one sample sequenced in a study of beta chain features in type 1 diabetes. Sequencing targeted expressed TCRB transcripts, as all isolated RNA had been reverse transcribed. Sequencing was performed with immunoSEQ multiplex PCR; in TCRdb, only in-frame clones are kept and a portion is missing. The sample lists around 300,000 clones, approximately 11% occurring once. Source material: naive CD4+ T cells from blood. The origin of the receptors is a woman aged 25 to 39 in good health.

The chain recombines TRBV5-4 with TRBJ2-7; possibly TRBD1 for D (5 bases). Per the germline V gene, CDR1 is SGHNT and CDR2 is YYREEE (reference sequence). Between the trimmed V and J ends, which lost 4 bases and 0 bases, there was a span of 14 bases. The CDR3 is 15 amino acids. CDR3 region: CASSLGHLSSYEQYF. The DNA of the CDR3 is TGTGCCAGCAGCCTCGGACATTTGAGCTCCTACGAGCAGTACTTC.

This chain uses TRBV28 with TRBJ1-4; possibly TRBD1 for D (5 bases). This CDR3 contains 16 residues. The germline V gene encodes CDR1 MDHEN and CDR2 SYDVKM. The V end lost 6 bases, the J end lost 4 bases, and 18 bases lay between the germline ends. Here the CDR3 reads CASSRPPGLDNEKLFF. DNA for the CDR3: TGTGCCAGCAGCCGTCCCCCAGGGCTTGATAATGAAAAACTGTTTTTT.

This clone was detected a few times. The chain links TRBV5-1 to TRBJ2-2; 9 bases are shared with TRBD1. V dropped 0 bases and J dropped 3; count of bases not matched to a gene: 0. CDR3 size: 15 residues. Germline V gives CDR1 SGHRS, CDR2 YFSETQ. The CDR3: CASSLGDRDTGELFF. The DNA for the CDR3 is TGCGCCAGCAGCTTGGGGGACAGGGACACCGGGGAGCTGTTTTTT. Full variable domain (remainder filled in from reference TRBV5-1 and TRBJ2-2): KAGVTQTPRYLIKTRGQQVTLSCSPISGHRSVSWYQQTPGQGLQFLFEYFSETQRNKGNFPGRFSGRQFSNSRSEMNVSTLELGDSALYLCASSLGDRDTGELFFGEGSRLTVL.

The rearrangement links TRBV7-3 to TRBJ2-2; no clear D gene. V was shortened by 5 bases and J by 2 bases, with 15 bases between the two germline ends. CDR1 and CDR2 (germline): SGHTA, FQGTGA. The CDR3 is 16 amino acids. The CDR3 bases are TGTGCCAGCAGCCCCCTACCCCCCGGTAACACCGGGGAGCTGTTTTTT. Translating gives CASSPLPPGNTGELFF.

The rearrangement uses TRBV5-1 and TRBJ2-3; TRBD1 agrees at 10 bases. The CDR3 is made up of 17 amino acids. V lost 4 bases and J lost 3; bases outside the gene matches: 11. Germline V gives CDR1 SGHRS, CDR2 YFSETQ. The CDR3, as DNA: TGCGCCAGCAGCATTCTGACAGGGGGCGAGGCGACAGATACGCAGTATTTT. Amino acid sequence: CASSILTGGEATDTQYF.

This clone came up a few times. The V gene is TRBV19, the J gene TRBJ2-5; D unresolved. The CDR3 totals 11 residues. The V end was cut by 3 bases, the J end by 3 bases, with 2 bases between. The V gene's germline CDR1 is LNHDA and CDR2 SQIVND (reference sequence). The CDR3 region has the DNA TGTGCCAGTAGTATCGAAGAGACCCAGTACTTC. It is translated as CASSIEETQYF.

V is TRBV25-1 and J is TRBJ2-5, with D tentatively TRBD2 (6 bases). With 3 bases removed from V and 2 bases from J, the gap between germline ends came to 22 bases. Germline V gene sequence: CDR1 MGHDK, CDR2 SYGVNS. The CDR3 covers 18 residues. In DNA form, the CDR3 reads TGTGCCAGCAGTGAGGAGGGGTCAAGCGAGGGGAAGCAAGAGACCCAGTACTTC. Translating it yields CASSEEGSSEGKQETQYF.

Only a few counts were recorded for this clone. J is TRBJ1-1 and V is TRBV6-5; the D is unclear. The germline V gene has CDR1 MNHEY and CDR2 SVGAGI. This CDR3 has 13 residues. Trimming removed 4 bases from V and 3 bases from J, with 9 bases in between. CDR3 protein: CASSSRLDTEAFF. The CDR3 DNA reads TGTGCCAGCAGTTCGCGGTTGGACACTGAAGCTTTCTTT.

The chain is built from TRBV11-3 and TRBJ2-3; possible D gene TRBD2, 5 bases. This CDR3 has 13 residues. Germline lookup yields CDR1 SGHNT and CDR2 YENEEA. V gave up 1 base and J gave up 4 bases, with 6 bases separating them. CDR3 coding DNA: TGTGCCAGCAGCTTAGGAGGGCCAGATACGCAGTATTTT. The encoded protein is CASSLGGPDTQYF.

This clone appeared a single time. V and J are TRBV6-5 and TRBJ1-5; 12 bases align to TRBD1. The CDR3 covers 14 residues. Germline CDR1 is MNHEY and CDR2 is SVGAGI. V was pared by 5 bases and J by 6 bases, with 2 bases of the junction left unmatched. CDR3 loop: CASSTGQGAQPQHF. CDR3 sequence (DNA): TGTGCCAGCAGTACGGGACAGGGGGCTCAGCCCCAGCATTTT.

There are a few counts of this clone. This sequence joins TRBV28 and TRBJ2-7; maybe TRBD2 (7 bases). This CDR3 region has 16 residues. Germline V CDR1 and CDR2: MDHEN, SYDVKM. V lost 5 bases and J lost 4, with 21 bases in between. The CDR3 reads CASSPLRGAVGYEQYF. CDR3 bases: TGTGCCAGCAGTCCACTTCGGGGGGCGGTGGGTTACGAGCAGTACTTC.

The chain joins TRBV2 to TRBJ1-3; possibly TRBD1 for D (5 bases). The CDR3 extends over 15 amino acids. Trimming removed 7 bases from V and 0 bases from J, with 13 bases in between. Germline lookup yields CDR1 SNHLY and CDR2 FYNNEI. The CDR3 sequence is CASKGQLSSGNTIYF. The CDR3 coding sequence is TGTGCCAGCAAAGGACAATTAAGCTCTGGAAACACCATATATTTT.

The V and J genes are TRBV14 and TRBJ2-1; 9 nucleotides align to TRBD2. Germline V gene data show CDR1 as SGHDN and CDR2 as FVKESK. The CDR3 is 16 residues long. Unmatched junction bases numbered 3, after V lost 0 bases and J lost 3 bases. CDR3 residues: CASSQDRLAVYNEQFF. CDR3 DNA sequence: TGTGCCAGCAGCCAAGATCGACTAGCGGTCTACAATGAGCAGTTCTTC.

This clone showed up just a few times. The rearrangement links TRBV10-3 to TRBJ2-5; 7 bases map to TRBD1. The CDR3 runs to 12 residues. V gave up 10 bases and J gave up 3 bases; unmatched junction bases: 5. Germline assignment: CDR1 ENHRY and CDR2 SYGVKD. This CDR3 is CASGQDEETQYF. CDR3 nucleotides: TGTGCCAGCGGACAGGATGAAGAGACCCAGTACTTC.